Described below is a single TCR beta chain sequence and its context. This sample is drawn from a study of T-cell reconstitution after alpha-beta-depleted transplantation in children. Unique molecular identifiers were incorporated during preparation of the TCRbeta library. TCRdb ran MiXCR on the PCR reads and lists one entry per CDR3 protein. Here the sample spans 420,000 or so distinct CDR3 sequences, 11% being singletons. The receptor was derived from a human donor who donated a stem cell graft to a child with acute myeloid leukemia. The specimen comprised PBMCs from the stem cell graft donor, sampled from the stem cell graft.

CDR3 DNA sequence: TGTGCCAGCAGCTTAGCGCTGGGGGGGAGTTCACCCCTCCACTTT. Protein product: CASSLALGGSSPLHF. The gene calls are TRBV7-2 and TRBJ1-6; D may be TRBD1 (5 bases). This CDR3 contains 15 residues. Trimming left V 0 bases short and J 9 bases short, with 12 bases between. Germline CDR1 and CDR2: SGHTA and FQGNSA.